This TCR beta chain is drawn from a study of blood T cell repertoires in COVID-19 (dated by TCRdb to 2018 to 2021). For the wider study: The collaborator samples originated in the United States, Italy and Spain and spanned the acute and convalescent phases of COVID-19. The material from the prospective study consisted of cDNA or gDNA derived from T cells, B-cell-depleted T cells, or PBMCs. HLA class I and class II types, where available, came from metadata supplied by the sample provider rather than from assay-based typing. A de-identified subject ID, COVID-19 status, age in years and sex were almost always included in the sample metadata. The samples were drawn from two sources: the first 160 participants of the ongoing ImmuneRACE study, and fewer than 1,500 subjects contributed by 6 global collaborators. The repertoires were released in a freely available public database meant as a resource for research on the immune response to SARS-CoV-2. Subjects who had been exposed to COVID-19, were actively infected with it, or had recovered from it provided the deeply sampled blood TCRbeta repertoires that made up the dataset.

TCRbeta CDR3 regions were amplified from genomic DNA using the immunoSEQ Assay, a bias-controlled multiplex PCR. Under the source paper's analysis protocol: Within the assay, amplification of reference gene primers was used to estimate how many nucleated cells each sample contained. Sequence reads were collapsed and filtered to measure the absolute abundance of every unique TCRbeta CDR3 rearrangement. Productive Simpson clonality was computed per sample as the square root of Simpson's diversity index over productive rearrangements. TCRdb provides this immuneACCESS table in a form limited to in-frame rearrangements. Some clones are lacking; in checked studies, under half of them reflect an unresolved V gene, and why the rest are absent is not known. V, J and clone size derive from that table, while D and trimming were established from the DNA sequence. This sample comprises some 130,000 clones, around nine tenths of them detected only once. Jointly, the top ten make up roughly a sixth of the sample.

Via the germline V gene, CDR1 is SGHAT and CDR2 FQNNGV. Including the terminal cysteine and phenylalanine, the CDR3 comprises 15 residues. Here the CDR3 DNA is all that survives: 45 bases in frame from base 1. The V and J ends are trimmed by 4 bases and 6 bases, leaving 16 bases between them. As for this clone: Its target antigen remains unknown. No quality values exist for individual bases; no much larger clone is one base distant.

Here is what the overall study found, with its caveats: How much clinical and demographic metadata was included differed by source and by participant, and the metadata was provided uncurated.

Whole blood was collected in K2EDTA tubes by collaborating institutions according to the institutions' own protocols. For TCRbeta analysis, collaborators shipped samples in one of three forms: frozen whole blood, isolated PBMCs, or DNA extracted from either of those sample types. Material: peripheral blood. The TCR originated in a man aged 50-60 years with active or convalescent COVID-19. The rearrangement joined TRBV11-2 to TRBJ1-5; the D region possibly corresponds to TRBD1 (5 bases align). The CDR3 has the sequence CASSSQGFSGQPQHF. The DNA reads as follows: TGTGCCAGCAGCTCCCAGGGTTTTTCGGGTCAGCCCCAGCATTTT.